The 25 T cell receptor beta chains reported below all come from one sample, sequenced in a study of blood T cells in healthy people across ages. A second about 6 to 12 cycle PCR used barcoded and J-beta primers. TCRdb called the 5' RACE reads again in MiXCR, with one record for every CDR3 protein. This table holds 750,000 to 1,000,000 distinct CDR3 sequences, around 29% found once. The sample was also reused in another study, on T cells of mothers and their children.

The specimen sequenced was blood. The source of these receptors is a woman aged 35 to 49 in good health.

This chain uses TRBV7-9 with TRBJ2-3; the match to TRBD1 covers 7 bases. This CDR3 contains 12 residues. The germline CDR1 and CDR2 sequences are SEHNR and FQNEAQ (reference sequence). The CDR3 protein is CAVERGPDTQYF. The CDR3, as DNA: TGTGCAGTAGAAAGGGGGCCAGATACGCAGTATTTT.

This clonotype occurred a few times. The V gene is TRBV6-6, the J gene TRBJ1-5; TRBD1 matches 7 bases. Germline assignment: CDR1 MNHNY and CDR2 SVGAGI (reference sequence). The CDR3 is made up of 15 amino acids. Trimming removed 10 bases from V and 4 bases from J; junction bases left unmatched: 13. CDR3 DNA: TGTGCCACCGCAGAAACGGACAGGAAAAATCAGCCCCAGCATTTT. Translating gives CATAETDRKNQPQHF.

The chain couples TRBV20-1 to TRBJ1-1; TRBD1 is a possible D gene (6 bases). Germline CDR1 is DFQATT and CDR2 is SNEGSKA (reference sequence). The CDR3 has 14 amino acids. The V end was cut by 2 bases, the J end by 3 bases, with 13 bases between. Here the CDR3 reads CSARLSPGDTEAFF. CDR3 nucleotide sequence: TGCAGTGCTAGACTGTCGCCAGGGGACACTGAAGCTTTCTTT.

This clonotype has more than one count but fewer than ten. J is TRBJ1-1 and V is TRBV6-5, with D hard to call. The germline CDR1 and CDR2 sequences are MNHEY and SVGAGI. The V end was cut by 0 bases, the J end by 7 bases, with 12 bases between. The CDR3 totals 14 residues. The CDR3 loop reads CASSYSSLHLEAFF. The DNA for the CDR3 is TGTGCCAGCAGTTACTCGAGTCTACATCTTGAAGCTTTCTTT.

This sequence joins TRBV28 and TRBJ2-3; D possibly uses TRBD1 or TRBD2 (5 bases each). The CDR3 runs to 16 residues. Germline V gene lookup returns CDR1 MDHEN and CDR2 SYDVKM. V lost 4 bases and J lost 0, with 14 bases in between. This chain's CDR3 is CASSSPGRWSTDTQYF. As DNA, the CDR3 is TGTGCCAGCAGTTCACCGGGACGGTGGAGCACAGATACGCAGTATTTT.

In its sample, this clonotype was seen many times. One end of the junction does not line up with germline, which may come from a read error. The rearrangement joins TRBV5-1 to TRBJ2-7, with 7 bases that match TRBD1. The CDR3 is 13 residues long. Germline CDR1 reads SGHRS; CDR2 reads YFSETQ. The CDR3 region has the DNA TGTGCCAGCAGTTCGCGACAGGGCTACGAGCAGTACTTC. Protein: CASSSRQGYEQYF.

Points on this clonotype: This clone may be a read error of a much larger clone one base away. V is TRBV10-3 and J is TRBJ2-1; 14 bases match TRBD2. With 7 bases clipped from V and 13 bases from J, the junction kept 6 bases outside the gene matches. Germline V CDR1 and CDR2: ENHRY, SYGVKD. This CDR3 contains 13 residues. Written as DNA, the CDR3 is TGTGCCATCAAAGGGACTAGCGGGGGAACCCAGTTCTTC. Translated: CAIKGTSGGTQFF.

This clonotype was observed at least ten times. The rearrangement links TRBV5-1 to TRBJ2-7; no firm D call. The V gene lost 0 bases and the J gene lost 3 bases, with 7 bases spanning the gap. Germline V CDR1 and CDR2: SGHRS, YFSETQ. The CDR3 covers 13 residues. The CDR3 sequence is CASSLEAHYEQYF. For the CDR3, the DNA is TGCGCCAGCAGCTTGGAGGCCCACTACGAGCAGTACTTC.

Comment on this clonotype: A much bigger clone sits one base away, suggesting this may be a read error. This chain joins TRBV20-1 and TRBJ1-2; D not resolved. From germline, CDR1 is DFQATT and CDR2 SNEGSKA (reference sequence). Trimming shortened V by 1 base and J by 4 bases, and 13 bases separated the two germline ends. The CDR3 is 14 residues long. This chain's CDR3 is CSARGFVPFYGYTF. CDR3 sequence (DNA): TGCAGTGCTAGAGGGTTCGTCCCCTTCTATGGCTACACCTTC.

About this clonotype: A much larger clone is a single base away; this may be a read error. V gene TRBV6-5 combines with J gene TRBJ2-7; D possibly corresponds to TRBD2 (6 bases). V gave up 5 bases and J gave up 5 bases, with 22 bases separating them. The CDR3 sequence is 16 residues long. Germline V CDR1 and CDR2: MNHEY, SVGAGI. The CDR3 is CASSPARLVRTDEQYF. In nucleotides, the CDR3 is TGTGCCAGCAGTCCCGCCCGACTAGTTCGCACGGACGAGCAGTACTTC.

Concerning this clonotype itself: Mismatch with germline at one junction end may stem from a read error. V gene TRBV7-2 combines with J gene TRBJ2-5; D may correspond to TRBD1 or TRBD2 (5 bases each). This CDR3 contains 16 residues. Per the germline V gene, CDR1 is SGHTA and CDR2 is FQGNSA. CDR3 loop: CASSLDIGGRQGTQYF. The CDR3 coding sequence is TGTGCCAGCAGCTTAGACATTGGGGGTCGTCAAGGGACCCAGTACTTC.

This sequence joins TRBV25-1 and TRBJ2-7; D is tentatively TRBD1 or TRBD2 (6 bases each). The J call is uncertain, as TRBJ2-5 better fits the DNA end. The CDR3 runs 14 residues. CDR1 and CDR2 from the germline V gene are MGHDK and SYGVNS. The CDR3 DNA sequence: TGTGCCAGCAGTAAAGGGGGGATCCGGGAGACCCAGTACTTC. Its protein is CASSKGGIRETQYF.

Regarding this clonotype: This may stem from a read error, because a much larger clone lies one nucleotide away. The V call is TRBV25-1, the J call TRBJ2-1, with TRBD2 as a possible D gene (6 bases). The DNA matches TRBJ2-7 better at its end, which makes the J call doubtful. Germline CDR1 reads MGHDK; CDR2 reads SYGVNS. CDR3 length equals 16 residues. The CDR3 is CASSEFGGSSYNEQYF. The CDR3 DNA reads TGTGCCAGCAGTGAATTCGGGGGTAGCTCCTACAATGAGCAGTACTTC.

This clonotype was seen more than once but under ten times. The V and J genes are TRBV30 and TRBJ2-1; D possibly corresponds to TRBD2 (6 bases). Deletions cut 5 bases from V and 10 bases from J, with 6 bases between. This CDR3 spans 9 amino acids. The germline V gene encodes CDR1 GTSNPN and CDR2 SVGIG (reference sequence). The CDR3 region has the DNA TGTGCCTGGGGGGGGGAGCAGTTCTTC. It is translated as CAWGGEQFF. Combining the CDR3 with reference TRBV30 and TRBJ2-1 gives the whole variable domain SQTIHQWPATLVQPVGSPLSLECTVEGTSNPNLYWYRQAAGRGLQLLFYSVGIGQISSEVPQNLSASRPQDRQFILSSKKLLLSDSGFYLCAWGGEQFFGPGTRLTVL.

In the case of this clonotype: At one end the junction does not follow the germline gene, possibly because of a read error. The chain joins TRBV25-1 to TRBJ2-1, with D possibly being TRBD2 (7 bases). Germline-derived CDR1 and CDR2 are MGHDK and SYGVNS. This CDR3 has 15 residues. CDR3 DNA: TGTGCCAGCAGTGAATACCGGGGGGCCTACAATGGGCAGTTCTTC. It yields the protein CASSEYRGAYNGQFF. The full variable domain, rest sourced from reference TRBV25-1 and TRBJ2-1, is EADIYQTPRYLVIGTGKKITLECSQTMGHDKMYWYQQDPGMELHLIHYSYGVNSTEKGDLSSESTVSRIRTEHFPLTLESARPSHTSQYLCASSEYRGAYNGQFFGPGTRLTVL.

Of note for this clonotype: A much larger clone is a single base away; this may be a read error. The CDR3 DNA sequence: TGTGCCACCAGGGTCTCCGGGGGGACAGATACGCAGTATTTT. Protein sequence: CATRVSGGTDTQYF. The chain links TRBV24-1 to TRBJ2-3; 7 positions agree with TRBD2. V was clipped by 7 bases and J by 3 bases; unmatched bases: 6. There are 14 residues in the CDR3. Germline loops: CDR1 KGHDR, CDR2 SFDVKD.

This chain uses TRBV5-1 with TRBJ1-4; D is uncertain. Per the germline V gene, CDR1 is SGHRS and CDR2 is YFSETQ. This CDR3 contains 14 residues. V was clipped by 4 bases and J by 1 base, with 8 bases between them. CDR3 in amino acids: CASSKTQTNEKLFF. The CDR3 DNA is TGCGCCAGCAGCAAGACACAAACTAATGAAAAACTGTTTTTT.

This clonotype was seen at least ten times. The chain is built from TRBV25-1 and TRBJ2-7; D ambiguous. Trimming pared 8 bases from V and 4 bases from J, leaving 6 bases between. Per the germline V gene, CDR1 is MGHDK and CDR2 is SYGVNS. This CDR3 spans 10 amino acids. CDR3 bases: TGTGCCAGCGCCAATTACGAGCAGTACTTC. It specifies CASANYEQYF.

This sequence joins TRBV25-1 and TRBJ1-4, with D perhaps TRBD1 (5 bases). CDR1 MGHDK and CDR2 SYGVNS come from the germline V gene. Trimming stripped 3 bases from V and 10 bases from J, with 9 bases between. The CDR3 extends over 12 amino acids. CDR3 DNA sequence: TGTGCCAGCAGTGATTCAGACAGAAAACTGTTTTTT. Translated: CASSDSDRKLFF.

With respect to this clonotype: This may be a read error, as it is one base from a much larger clone. The chain recombines TRBV27 with TRBJ1-2; D is perhaps TRBD1 (5 bases). Trimming removed 0 bases at V and 7 bases at J, with 15 bases between. The CDR3 contains 15 residues. From germline, CDR1 is MNHEY and CDR2 SMNVEV (reference sequence). CDR3 residues: CASSLSGGAYCGYTF. CDR3 coding DNA: TGTGCCAGCAGTTTATCCGGAGGGGCATACTGTGGCTACACCTTC.

The gene calls are TRBV12-5 and TRBJ2-1; 12 bases align to TRBD2. Trimming removed 0 bases from V and 1 base from J; junction bases left unmatched: 1. The CDR3 has 17 residues. CDR1 is LGHNT, CDR2 FRNRAP, per germline. Here the CDR3 DNA reads TGTGCTAGTGGTTTGGTACTAGCGGGGGGATCCTACAATGAGCAGTTCTTC. It is translated as CASGLVLAGGSYNEQFF.

Comment on this clonotype: Lacking the conserved final phenylalanine or tryptophan, this CDR3 likely reflects a read error. The gene calls are TRBV7-3 and TRBJ2-1, with D possibly TRBD1 on 5 matching bases. The CDR3 contains 14 residues. CDR1 and CDR2 from the germline V gene are SGHTA and FQGTGA. Trimming stripped 1 base from V and 2 bases from J, with 6 bases between. DNA for the CDR3: TGTGCCAGCAGCTTAAAGGGGACCTACAATGAGCAGTTCTGT. Residues: CASSLKGTYNEQFC.

This clonotype was counted a few times. The chain has TRBV10-3 and TRBJ2-3, with D possibly called TRBD1 or TRBD2 (5 bases each). CDR1 is ENHRY and CDR2 is SYGVKD in the germline V gene. There are 14 residues in the CDR3. The V end was cut by 3 bases, the J end by 6 bases, with 13 bases between. The CDR3 region is CAISDRGRADTQYF. CDR3 nucleotide sequence: TGTGCCATCAGTGATCGGGGCAGGGCGGATACGCAGTATTTT.

J is TRBJ2-1 and V is TRBV29-1, with D possibly matching TRBD2 (6 bases). Trimming shortened V by 4 bases and J by 0 bases, and 19 bases separated the two germline ends. This CDR3 comprises 17 residues. The germline V gene encodes CDR1 SQVTM and CDR2 ANQGSEA. The CDR3 DNA is TGCAGCGTTGTGGGGGGAGGCCTGACGAGCTCCTACAATGAGCAGTTCTTC. Translated: CSVVGGGLTSSYNEQFF.

This clonotype has a count of ten or more. The CDR3 DNA reads TGCAGTGCTAGAGATACGACGGGGGCGACCTACGAGCAGTACTTC. Translating it yields CSARDTTGATYEQYF. This chain joins TRBV20-1 and TRBJ2-7; D may match TRBD1 or TRBD2 (6 bases each). The CDR3 runs 15 residues. Trimming stripped 0 bases from V and 2 bases from J, with 14 bases between. In germline, CDR1 is DFQATT, CDR2 SNEGSKA (reference sequence).